This T cell receptor (beta chain) was recorded in a study of blood T cells in healthy people across ages. This CDR3 contains 12 residues. CDR1 is DFQATT, CDR2 SNEGSKA, per germline (reference sequence). All donors came from Russia, were Caucasian and healthy, and spanned ages roughly 6 to 95. The authors ran a second PCR of about 7 to 12 cycles using a sample-barcoded 5' primer and a J-beta primer mix. Every cDNA molecule carried a tag from a template-switch adaptor bearing 12 random nucleotides. TCRdb reprocessed the 5' RACE reads with MiXCR, giving one entry per CDR3 protein. The sample has 600,000 to 800,000 distinct CDR3 sequences, under 65% seen once.

The chain has TRBV20-1 and TRBJ2-4; the D is unclear. The J call may be wrong; the DNA end is better matched by TRBJ2-7. The sequencing input was blood. This TCR derives from a woman aged 80 or over in good health. The CDR3 nucleotides are TGCAGTGCTAGCCCCTACTCCTACGAGCAGTACTTC. This translates into CSASPYSYEQYF.